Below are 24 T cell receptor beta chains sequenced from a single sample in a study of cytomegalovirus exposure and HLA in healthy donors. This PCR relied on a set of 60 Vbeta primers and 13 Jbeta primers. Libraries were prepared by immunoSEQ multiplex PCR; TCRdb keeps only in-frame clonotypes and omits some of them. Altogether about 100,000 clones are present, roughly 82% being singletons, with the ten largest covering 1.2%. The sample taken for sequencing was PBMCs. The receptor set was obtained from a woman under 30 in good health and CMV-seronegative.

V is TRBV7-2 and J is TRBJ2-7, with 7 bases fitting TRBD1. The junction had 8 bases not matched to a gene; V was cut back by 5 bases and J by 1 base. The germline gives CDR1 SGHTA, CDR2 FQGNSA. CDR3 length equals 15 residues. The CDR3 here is CASSPQGVWSYEQYF. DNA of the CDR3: TGTGCCAGCAGCCCGCAGGGGGTTTGGTCCTACGAGCAGTACTTC.

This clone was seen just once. The CDR3 nucleotides are TGTGCCAGCAGTCGAAAGACTAGCGGGGGCTTCAGCGAGCAGTTCTTC. Its translation: CASSRKTSGGFSEQFF. This rearrangement joins TRBV7-9 to TRBJ2-1; 12 nucleotides agree with TRBD2. The CDR3 contains 16 residues. Per the germline V gene, CDR1 is SEHNR and CDR2 is FQNEAQ (reference sequence). After removal of 6 bases from V and 10 bases from J, the junction contained 13 bases not matched to a gene.

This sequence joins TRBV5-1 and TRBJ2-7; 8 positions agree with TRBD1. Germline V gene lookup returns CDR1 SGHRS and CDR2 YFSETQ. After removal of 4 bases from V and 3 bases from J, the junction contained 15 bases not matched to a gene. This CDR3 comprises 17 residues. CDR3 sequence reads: CASSLNTGTGVGYEQYF. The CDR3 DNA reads TGCGCCAGCAGCCTCAACACCGGGACAGGCGTCGGCTACGAGCAGTACTTC.

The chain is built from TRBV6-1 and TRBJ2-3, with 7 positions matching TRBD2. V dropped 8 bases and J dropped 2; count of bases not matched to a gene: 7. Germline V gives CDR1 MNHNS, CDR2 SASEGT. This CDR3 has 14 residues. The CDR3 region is CASRGGGDTDTQYF. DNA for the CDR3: TGTGCCAGCCGTGGCGGGGGAGACACAGATACGCAGTATTTT.

CDR3 sequence (DNA): TGCGCCAGCAGCTTGGCTGGAGACGGCTACGAGCAGTACTTC. Protein sequence: CASSLAGDGYEQYF. V and J are TRBV5-1 and TRBJ2-7; D not certain. V lost 0 bases, J lost 3 bases, and 10 bases lay in between. The germline V gene encodes CDR1 SGHRS and CDR2 YFSETQ. CDR3 length equals 14 residues. The full variable domain, its missing parts supplied by reference TRBV5-1 and TRBJ2-7, is KAGVTQTPRYLIKTRGQQVTLSCSPISGHRSVSWYQQTPGQGLQFLFEYFSETQRNKGNFPGRFSGRQFSNSRSEMNVSTLELGDSALYLCASSLAGDGYEQYFGPGTRLTVT.

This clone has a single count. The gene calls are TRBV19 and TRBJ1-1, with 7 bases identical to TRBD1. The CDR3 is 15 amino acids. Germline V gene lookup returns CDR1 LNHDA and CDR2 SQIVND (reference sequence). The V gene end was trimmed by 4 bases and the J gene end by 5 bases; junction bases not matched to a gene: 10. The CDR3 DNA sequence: TGTGCCAGTAGTAACAACAGGGGTAGGAGGACTGAAGCTTTCTTT. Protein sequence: CASSNNRGRRTEAFF.

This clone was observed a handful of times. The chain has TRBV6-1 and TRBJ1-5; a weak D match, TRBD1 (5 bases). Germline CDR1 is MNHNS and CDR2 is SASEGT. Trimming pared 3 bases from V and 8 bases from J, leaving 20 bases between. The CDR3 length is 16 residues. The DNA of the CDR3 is TGTGCCAGCAGTGAGCCTGGGGGGTCCTCGATTGAGCCCCAGCATTTT. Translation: CASSEPGGSSIEPQHF.

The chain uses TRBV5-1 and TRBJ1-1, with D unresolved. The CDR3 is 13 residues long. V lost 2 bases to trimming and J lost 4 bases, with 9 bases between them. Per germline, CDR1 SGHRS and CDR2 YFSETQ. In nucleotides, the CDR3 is TGCGCCAGCAGCTTATCGGGATTCACTGAAGCTTTCTTT. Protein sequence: CASSLSGFTEAFF.

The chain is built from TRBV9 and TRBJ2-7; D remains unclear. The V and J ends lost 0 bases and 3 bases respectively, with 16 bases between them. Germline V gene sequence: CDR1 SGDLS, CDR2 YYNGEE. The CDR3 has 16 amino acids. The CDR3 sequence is CASSVGPLAGFYEQYF. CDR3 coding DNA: TGTGCCAGCAGCGTAGGTCCCCTCGCCGGGTTCTACGAGCAGTACTTC.

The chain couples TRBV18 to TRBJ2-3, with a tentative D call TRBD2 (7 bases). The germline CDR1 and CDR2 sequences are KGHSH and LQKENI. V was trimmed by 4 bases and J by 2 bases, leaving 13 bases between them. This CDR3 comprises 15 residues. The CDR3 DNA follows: TGTGCCAGCTCACATGCGGGGGCTGACACAGATACGCAGTATTTT. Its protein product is CASSHAGADTDTQYF.

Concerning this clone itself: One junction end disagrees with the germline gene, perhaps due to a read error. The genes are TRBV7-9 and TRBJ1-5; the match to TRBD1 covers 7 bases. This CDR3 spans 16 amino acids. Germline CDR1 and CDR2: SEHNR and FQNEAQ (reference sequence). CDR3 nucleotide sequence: TGTTCCAGCAGCTTAGGTAAAGGGGGCAGCGATCAGCCCCAGCATTTT. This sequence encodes CSSSLGKGGSDQPQHF.

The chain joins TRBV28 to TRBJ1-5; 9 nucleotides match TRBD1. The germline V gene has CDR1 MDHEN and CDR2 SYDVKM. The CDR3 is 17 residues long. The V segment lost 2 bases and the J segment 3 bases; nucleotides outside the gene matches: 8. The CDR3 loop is CASSLTGGVGYNQPQHF. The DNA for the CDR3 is TGTGCCAGCAGTTTAACAGGGGGCGTCGGTTACAATCAGCCCCAGCATTTT.

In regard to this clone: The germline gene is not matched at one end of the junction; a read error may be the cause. CDR3 sequence reads: CASSQDPTGWNPEAFF. The CDR3 DNA is TGCGCCAGCAGCCAAGACCCGACTGGGTGGAACCCTGAAGCTTTCTTT. The gene calls are TRBV4-1 and TRBJ1-1, with D unclear. From germline, CDR1 is MGHRA and CDR2 YSYEKL. The CDR3 has 16 residues.

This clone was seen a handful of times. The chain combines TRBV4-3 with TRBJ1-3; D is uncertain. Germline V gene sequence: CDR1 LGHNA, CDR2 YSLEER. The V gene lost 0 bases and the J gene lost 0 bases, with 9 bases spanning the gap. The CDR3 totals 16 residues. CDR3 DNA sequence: TGCGCCAGCAGCCAAGATCCGGACTCCTCTGGAAACACCATATATTTT. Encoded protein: CASSQDPDSSGNTIYF.

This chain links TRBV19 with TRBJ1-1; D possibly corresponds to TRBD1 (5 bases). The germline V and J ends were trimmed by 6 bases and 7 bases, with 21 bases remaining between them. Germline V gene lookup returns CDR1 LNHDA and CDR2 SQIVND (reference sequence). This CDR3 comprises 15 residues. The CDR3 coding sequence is TGTGCCAGTAGATCATGGGGGGGACGGCGATTTGAAGCTTTCTTT. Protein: CASRSWGGRRFEAFF.

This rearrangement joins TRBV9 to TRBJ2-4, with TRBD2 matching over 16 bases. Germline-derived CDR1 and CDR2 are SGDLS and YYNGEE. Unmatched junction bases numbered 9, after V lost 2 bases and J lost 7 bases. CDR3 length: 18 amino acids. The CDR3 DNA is TGTGCCAGCAGCGTGGGACTAGCGGGAGGGCCGATTGGGAACATTCAGTACTTC. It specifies CASSVGLAGGPIGNIQYF.

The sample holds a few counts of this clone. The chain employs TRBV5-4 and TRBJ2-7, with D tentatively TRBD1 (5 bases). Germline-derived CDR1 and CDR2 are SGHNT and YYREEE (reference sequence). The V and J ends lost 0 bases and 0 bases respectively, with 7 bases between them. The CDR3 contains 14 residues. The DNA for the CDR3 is TGTGCCAGCAGCTTGGGACAGAGCTCCTACGAGCAGTACTTC. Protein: CASSLGQSSYEQYF. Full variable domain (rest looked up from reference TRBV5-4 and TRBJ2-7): ETGVTQSPTHLIKTRGQQVTLRCSSQSGHNTVSWYQQALGQGPQFIFQYYREEENGRGNFPPRFSGLQFPNYSSELNVNALELDDSALYLCASSLGQSSYEQYFGPGTRLTVT.

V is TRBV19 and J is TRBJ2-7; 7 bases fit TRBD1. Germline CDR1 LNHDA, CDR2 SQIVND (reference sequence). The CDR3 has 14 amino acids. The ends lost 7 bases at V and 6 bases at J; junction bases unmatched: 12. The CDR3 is CASNRGQSYGEQYF. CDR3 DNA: TGTGCCAGTAACCGGGGACAGTCTTATGGCGAGCAGTACTTC.

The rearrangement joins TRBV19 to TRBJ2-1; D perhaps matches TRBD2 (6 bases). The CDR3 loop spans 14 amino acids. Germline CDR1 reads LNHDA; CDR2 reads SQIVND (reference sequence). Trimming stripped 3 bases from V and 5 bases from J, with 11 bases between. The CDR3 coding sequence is TGTGCCAGTAGTATCGGGAGACTCCACAATGAGCAGTTCTTC. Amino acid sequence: CASSIGRLHNEQFF.

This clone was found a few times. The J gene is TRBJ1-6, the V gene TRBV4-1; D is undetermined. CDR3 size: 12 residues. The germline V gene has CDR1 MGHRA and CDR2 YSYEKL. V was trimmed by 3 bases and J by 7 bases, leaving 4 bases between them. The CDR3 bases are TGCGCCAGCAGCCATGAGAATTCACCCCTCCACTTT. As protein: CASSHENSPLHF.

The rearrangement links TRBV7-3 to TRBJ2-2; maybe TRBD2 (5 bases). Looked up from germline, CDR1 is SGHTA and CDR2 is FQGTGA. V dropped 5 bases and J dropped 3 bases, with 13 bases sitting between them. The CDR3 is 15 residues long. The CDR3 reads CASSPSGLDTGELFF. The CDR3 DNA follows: TGTGCCAGCAGCCCCAGCGGCCTTGACACCGGGGAGCTGTTTTTT. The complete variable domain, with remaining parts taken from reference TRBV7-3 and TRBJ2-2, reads GAGVSQTPSNKVTEKGKYVELRCDPISGHTALYWYRQSLGQGPEFLIYFQGTGAADDSGLPNDRFFAVRPEGSVSTLKIQRTERGDSAVYLCASSPSGLDTGELFFGEGSRLTVL.

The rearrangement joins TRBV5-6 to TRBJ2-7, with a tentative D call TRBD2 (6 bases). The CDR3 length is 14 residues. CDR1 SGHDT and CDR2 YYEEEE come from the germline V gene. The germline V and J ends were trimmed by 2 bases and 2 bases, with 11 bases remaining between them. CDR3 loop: CASSLAGSPYEQYF. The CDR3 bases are TGTGCCAGCAGCTTAGCGGGTAGCCCCTACGAGCAGTACTTC. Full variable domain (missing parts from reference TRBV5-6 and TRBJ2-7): DAGVTQSPTHLIKTRGQQVTLRCSPKSGHDTVSWYQQALGQGPQFIFQYYEEEERQRGNFPDRFSGHQFPNYSSELNVNALLLGDSALYLCASSLAGSPYEQYFGPGTRLTVT.

CDR3 protein: CASRRTSGRGGTDTQYF. As DNA, the CDR3 is TGTGCCAGCAGGCGGACTAGCGGGAGGGGGGGCACAGATACGCAGTATTTT. This chain joins TRBV11-2 and TRBJ2-3; 15 nucleotides line up with TRBD2. Trimming took 6 bases from V and 1 from J; bases not matched to a gene: 5. Germline CDR1 and CDR2: SGHAT and FQNNGV. This CDR3 comprises 17 residues.

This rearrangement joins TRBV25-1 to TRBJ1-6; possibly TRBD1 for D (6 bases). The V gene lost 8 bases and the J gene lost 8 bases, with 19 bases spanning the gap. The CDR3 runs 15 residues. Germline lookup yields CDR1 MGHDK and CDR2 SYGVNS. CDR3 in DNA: TGTGCCAGCTCAAAGGGGACACCTGCGGATTCACCCCTCCACTTT. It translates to CASSKGTPADSPLHF.